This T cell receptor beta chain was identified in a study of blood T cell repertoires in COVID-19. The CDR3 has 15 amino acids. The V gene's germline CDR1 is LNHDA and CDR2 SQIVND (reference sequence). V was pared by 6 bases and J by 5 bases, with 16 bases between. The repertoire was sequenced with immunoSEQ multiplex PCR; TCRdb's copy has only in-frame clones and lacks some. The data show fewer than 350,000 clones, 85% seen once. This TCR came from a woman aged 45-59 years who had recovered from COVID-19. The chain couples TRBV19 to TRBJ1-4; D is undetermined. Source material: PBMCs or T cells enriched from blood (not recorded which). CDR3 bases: TGTGCCAGTAGCCTACCCGTCTCATTAAATGAAAAACTGTTTTTT. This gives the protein CASSLPVSLNEKLFF.